This entry describes one TCR beta chain. Antigen: not known. This record belongs to a study of T cell responses to AZD1222 COVID-19 vaccine. About the study: Second-dose intervals near 4 or 12 weeks were combined. Broader study findings: Epitopes outside B.1.351 and B.1.1.7 mutated regions reportedly drew nearly half of spike TCRs.

CDR1 is SGHRS, CDR2 YFSETQ, per germline. The CDR3 spans 12 residues. Trimming stripped 4 bases from V and 2 bases from J, with 5 bases between. Sequencing was performed with immunoSEQ multiplex PCR; in TCRdb, only in-frame clones are kept and a portion is missing. The sample includes 95,000 to 110,000 clones, roughly 87% of them seen just once. The specimen comprised peripheral blood, sampled on day 0 of AZD1222 vaccination. The TCR originated in an adult in good health. This chain joins TRBV5-1 and TRBJ2-3; D unclear. CDR3 nucleotide sequence: TGCGCCAGCAGCCCCCACACAGATACGCAGTATTTT. Amino acid sequence: CASSPHTDTQYF.